This passage covers 19 T cell receptor beta chains from one sample sequenced in a study of blood T cell repertoires in COVID-19. TCRdb's table, derived via immunoSEQ multiplex PCR, lists solely in-frame clones and lacks some. The table shows tens of thousands of clones, with about 88% occurring only once. What was sequenced was peripheral blood. These receptor sequences come from a man aged 55 to 70 with active COVID-19.

The rearrangement uses TRBV7-2 and TRBJ1-2; maybe TRBD1 (5 bases). The CDR3 contains 14 residues. The germline gives CDR1 SGHTA, CDR2 FQGNSA. V lost 5 bases to trimming and J lost 3 bases, with 13 bases between them. This CDR3 is CASSRQGVDYGYTF. DNA of the CDR3: TGTGCCAGCAGCCGTCAGGGTGTAGACTATGGCTACACCTTC.

The chain has TRBV5-4 and TRBJ1-2; no definite D call. Germline V lookup: CDR1 SGHNT, CDR2 YYREEE (reference sequence). The CDR3 consists of 14 residues. The V end lost 0 bases, the J end lost 0 bases, and 6 bases lay between the germline ends. Here the CDR3 reads CASSLVSSNYGYTF. The CDR3, as DNA: TGTGCCAGCAGCTTGGTCAGTTCTAACTATGGCTACACCTTC.

CDR3 residues: CASSSGQGTYEQYF. The CDR3 DNA sequence: TGTGCCAGCAGTTCGGGACAGGGGACCTACGAGCAGTACTTC. V usage is TRBV28 and J usage is TRBJ2-7; TRBD1 agrees at 10 bases. CDR1 is MDHEN and CDR2 is SYDVKM in the germline V gene. The CDR3 loop spans 14 amino acids. The J segment lost 2 bases and the V segment lost 4 bases, leaving 2 bases of the junction unmatched.

V usage is TRBV4-3 and J usage is TRBJ1-4; TRBD1 matches 7 bases. Germline V lookup: CDR1 LGHNA, CDR2 YSLEER. The junction had 8 bases not matched to a gene; V was cut back by 3 bases and J by 7 bases. The CDR3 runs to 15 residues. In nucleotides, the CDR3 is TGCGCCAGCAGCCATGCACAGGGGCCGGGTGAAAAACTGTTTTTT. Protein: CASSHAQGPGEKLFF.

In DNA form, the CDR3 reads TGTGCCATCAGGGGGCTAGCGGTTGGGCAGTTCTTC. Protein sequence: CAIRGLAVGQFF. The chain joins TRBV10-3 to TRBJ2-1; 7 bases agree with TRBD2. The junction had 8 bases not matched to a gene; V was cut back by 6 bases and J by 12 bases. CDR3 length: 12 amino acids. Germline CDR1 and CDR2: ENHRY and SYGVKD.

The table lists this clone with a few counts. V is TRBV7-6 and J is TRBJ2-7; maybe TRBD2 (6 bases). The germline V and J ends were trimmed by 5 bases and 3 bases, with 14 bases remaining between them. The CDR3 is made up of 14 amino acids. CDR1 is SGHVS, CDR2 FNYEAQ, per germline. DNA for the CDR3: TGTGCCAGCAGCCCGGGGACGGGGGTCTACGAGCAGTACTTC. Translated, it gives CASSPGTGVYEQYF.

CDR3 nucleotide sequence: TGTGCCACCCATTCGGGGTTGAACACTGAAGCTTTCTTT. Its translation is CATHSGLNTEAFF. This chain links TRBV2 with TRBJ1-1; D not resolved. The length of the CDR3 is 13 residues. Germline loops: CDR1 SNHLY, CDR2 FYNNEI. The V end was cut by 10 bases, the J end by 0 bases, with 12 bases between.

The chain carries TRBV11-2 and TRBJ2-1, with D possibly TRBD1 on 5 matching bases. Between the trimmed V and J ends, which lost 1 base and 1 base, there was a span of 11 bases. CDR1 is SGHAT, CDR2 FQNNGV, per germline. The CDR3 runs to 16 residues. The CDR3: CASSLVGWTSYNEQFF. For the CDR3, the DNA is TGTGCCAGCAGCTTAGTAGGATGGACATCCTACAATGAGCAGTTCTTC.

This clone was observed once. The CDR3 sequence: CASRLGGGLGYEQYF. The CDR3, as DNA: TGTGCAAGTCGCTTAGGCGGGGGCTTGGGCTACGAGCAGTACTTC. This chain joins TRBV12-2 and TRBJ2-7; the table gives TRBD2 as D, unverified against the DNA. TRBV12-2 is classified as a pseudogene. This CDR3 is 15 amino acids long.

The chain has TRBV5-4 and TRBJ2-1; 11 bases map to TRBD2. This CDR3 region has 15 residues. V was clipped by 4 bases and J by 6 bases; unmatched bases: 6. Germline V gene sequence: CDR1 SGHNT, CDR2 YYREEE (reference sequence). The CDR3 spells CASSLTSGSRNEQFF. The CDR3 DNA sequence: TGTGCCAGCAGCCTAACTAGCGGGAGTCGCAATGAGCAGTTCTTC.

This clone was observed a few times. The V and J genes are TRBV6-5 and TRBJ2-2, with 11 bases fitting TRBD1. This CDR3 comprises 14 residues. Germline-derived CDR1 and CDR2 are MNHEY and SVGAGI. With V trimmed by 9 bases and J by 3 bases, 3 bases remained unmatched. The DNA for the CDR3 is TGTGCCAGTAAGGGACAGGGGGACACCGGGGAGCTGTTTTTT. It is translated as CASKGQGDTGELFF.

The J gene is TRBJ1-1, the V gene TRBV30, with a possible D match to TRBD1 (5 bases). This CDR3 has 13 amino acids. In germline, CDR1 is GTSNPN, CDR2 SVGIG (reference sequence). V lost 1 base and J lost 1, with 7 bases in between. DNA for the CDR3: TGTGCCTGGAGTGGACAGTCGAACACTGAAGCTTTCTTT. This sequence encodes CAWSGQSNTEAFF.

This chain uses TRBV19 with TRBJ1-1; 8 bases align to TRBD1. Germline loops: CDR1 LNHDA, CDR2 SQIVND (reference sequence). The CDR3 is 13 residues long. With 7 bases clipped from V and 7 bases from J, the junction kept 8 bases outside the gene matches. CDR3 nucleotide sequence: TGTGCCAGTAATGAAGGACAGGGCTATGAAGCTTTCTTT. Amino acids: CASNEGQGYEAFF.

The chain is built from TRBV9 and TRBJ2-3, with TRBD2 identical over 12 bases. V lost 0 bases and J lost 2; bases outside the gene matches: 7. Germline V gene lookup returns CDR1 SGDLS and CDR2 YYNGEE. The CDR3 extends over 18 amino acids. Written as DNA, the CDR3 is TGTGCCAGCAGCGTAGACCCTCTAGCGGGAGGGCCCACAGATACGCAGTATTTT. Its translation: CASSVDPLAGGPTDTQYF.

The V gene is TRBV7-2, the J gene TRBJ2-2, with a possible D match to TRBD2 (5 bases). The CDR3 contains 16 residues. CDR1 and CDR2 from the germline V gene are SGHTA and FQGNSA. Trimming cost V 1 base and J 7 bases, with 16 bases left between them. The CDR3 DNA reads as TGTGCCAGCAGCTTAGTGGCCGGGTCGGGAAACGGGGAGCTGTTTTTT. Encoded protein: CASSLVAGSGNGELFF.

V is TRBV19 and J is TRBJ2-1; possibly TRBD2 for D (5 bases). The ends were cut back, 4 bases at V and 2 bases at J, with 12 bases in the middle. The CDR3 is 15 residues long. CDR1 LNHDA and CDR2 SQIVND come from the germline V gene (reference sequence). CDR3 in DNA: TGTGCCAGTAGTAAGGAGGACGGACCCTACAATGAGCAGTTCTTC. It yields the protein CASSKEDGPYNEQFF.

This clone occurred once. V is TRBV5-4 and J is TRBJ2-7; TRBD1 matches 7 bases. CDR1 and CDR2 from the germline V gene are SGHNT and YYREEE (reference sequence). This CDR3 spans 14 amino acids. V was pared by 5 bases and J by 3 bases, with 8 bases of the junction left unmatched. DNA for the CDR3: TGTGCCAGCAGAGGAGGACAGGAGTACTACGAGCAGTACTTC. This translates into CASRGGQEYYEQYF.

This chain joins TRBV2 and TRBJ2-7, with TRBD1 identical over 10 bases. Germline V gives CDR1 SNHLY, CDR2 FYNNEI. The CDR3 is made up of 14 amino acids. Losses at the gene ends were 6 bases for V and 4 bases for J; bases not matched to a gene: 6. CDR3 DNA sequence: TGTGCCAGCAGGGACCGGGACAGGGGTTACGAGCAGTACTTC. Protein: CASRDRDRGYEQYF.

The chain recombines TRBV13 with TRBJ2-3; 13 nucleotides align to TRBD2. Germline V gene lookup returns CDR1 PRHDT and CDR2 FYEKMQ (reference sequence). This CDR3 has 17 amino acids. With V trimmed by 5 bases and J by 6 bases, 11 bases remained unmatched. The CDR3: CASSETGTSGEWDTQYF. The CDR3 DNA reads TGTGCCAGCAGCGAAACCGGGACTAGCGGGGAGTGGGATACGCAGTATTTT.